The 30 T cell receptor beta chains reported below all come from one sample, sequenced in a study of cytomegalovirus exposure and HLA in healthy donors. The PCR contained 60 Vbeta and 13 Jbeta primers. Repertoires were generated with immunoSEQ multiplex PCR, while TCRdb's copy carries only in-frame clones and drops some. The sample shows about 190,000 clones, over 70% of them seen only once. The specimen was PBMCs. The receptors stem from a woman under 30 in good health and CMV-seronegative.

The chain couples TRBV28 to TRBJ2-4; the match to TRBD1 covers 9 bases. This CDR3 is built from 15 residues. Germline CDR1 and CDR2: MDHEN and SYDVKM. V was pared by 6 bases and J by 8 bases, with 11 bases of the junction left unmatched. The CDR3 sequence is CASSREGTGLDIQYF. DNA of the CDR3: TGTGCCAGCAGCCGGGAAGGGACAGGGTTGGACATTCAGTACTTC.

The V gene is TRBV4-3, the J gene TRBJ2-1; TRBD2 is a possible D gene (6 bases). The CDR3 runs 16 residues. V lost 1 base to trimming and J lost 10 bases, with 20 bases between them. Per the germline V gene, CDR1 is LGHNA and CDR2 is YSLEER. CDR3 in DNA: TGCGCCAGCAGCCAAGCCCTATCCCTCGACGCGGGAGAGCAGTTCTTC. As protein: CASSQALSLDAGEQFF.

This clone occurred a few times. This chain's CDR3 is CASSPGTGGANVLTF. In DNA form, the CDR3 reads TGTGCCAGCAGCCCCGGGACAGGGGGGGCCAACGTCCTGACTTTC. This chain uses TRBV9 with TRBJ2-6, with 9 nucleotides matching TRBD1. V lost 4 bases and J lost 4; bases outside the gene matches: 3. The CDR3 loop spans 15 amino acids. Per germline, CDR1 SGDLS and CDR2 YYNGEE.

The chain links TRBV5-4 to TRBJ1-2; no clear D. Trimming cost V 0 bases and J 2 bases, with 5 bases left between them. CDR1 and CDR2 (germline): SGHNT, YYREEE (reference sequence). This CDR3 region has 13 residues. CDR3 DNA sequence: TGTGCCAGCAGCTTGGAACAGAACTATGGCTACACCTTC. As protein: CASSLEQNYGYTF.

The V call is TRBV27, the J call TRBJ1-2; TRBD1 matches 8 bases. Looked up from germline, CDR1 is MNHEY and CDR2 is SMNVEV (reference sequence). The CDR3 covers 15 residues. Trimming removed 5 bases from V and 6 bases from J; junction bases left unmatched: 11. CDR3 region: CASSLETGVIDGYTF. The CDR3 region has the DNA TGTGCCAGCAGTCTGGAGACAGGGGTAATCGATGGCTACACCTTC.

This chain joins TRBV9 and TRBJ2-3; D ambiguous. V gave up 0 bases and J gave up 7 bases, with 15 bases separating them. The length of the CDR3 is 15 residues. Germline CDR1 is SGDLS and CDR2 is YYNGEE. CDR3 bases: TGTGCCAGCAGCGTAGATAACCGGCCAGGTAATACGCAGTATTTT. It yields the protein CASSVDNRPGNTQYF.

The chain has TRBV9 and TRBJ2-7; the match to TRBD1 covers 7 bases. This CDR3 comprises 17 residues. With V trimmed by 2 bases and J by 0 bases, 11 bases remained unmatched. Germline CDR1 SGDLS, CDR2 YYNGEE. DNA of the CDR3: TGTGCCAGCAGCGTCACGGGACAGCCTTCCACCTCCTACGAGCAGTACTTC. It is translated as CASSVTGQPSTSYEQYF.

This chain uses TRBV29-1 with TRBJ2-3; the D gene is possibly TRBD2 (5 bases). The CDR3 contains 14 residues. V lost 3 bases to trimming and J lost 3 bases, with 13 bases between them. Germline lookup yields CDR1 SQVTM and CDR2 ANQGSEA. The CDR3 sequence: CSVDSGSRTDTQYF. The CDR3 DNA reads TGCAGCGTTGACTCGGGATCTAGAACAGATACGCAGTATTTT.

This clone has just one count. V usage is TRBV14 and J usage is TRBJ2-7, with 14 nucleotides matching TRBD2. The CDR3 has 15 residues. Germline CDR1 reads SGHDN; CDR2 reads FVKESK. V gave up 5 bases and J gave up 5 bases; unmatched junction bases: 5. The CDR3 DNA reads as TGTGCCAGCAGCTTCCGGACTAGCGGGAGGAACGAGCAGTACTTC. Protein sequence: CASSFRTSGRNEQYF.

This chain links TRBV9 with TRBJ2-3; perhaps TRBD2 as D (7 bases). The CDR3 extends over 16 amino acids. Germline V gene lookup returns CDR1 SGDLS and CDR2 YYNGEE. Between the trimmed V and J ends, which lost 0 bases and 6 bases, there was a span of 17 bases. The CDR3 spells CASSVEVGGRGDTQYF. CDR3 sequence (DNA): TGTGCCAGCAGCGTAGAGGTTGGGGGGAGGGGGGATACGCAGTATTTT.

The J gene is TRBJ1-5, the V gene TRBV6-5; TRBD1 agrees at 8 bases. The V gene end was trimmed by 0 bases and the J gene end by 5 bases; junction bases not matched to a gene: 3. Germline-derived CDR1 and CDR2 are MNHEY and SVGAGI. The length of the CDR3 is 15 residues. CDR3 DNA: TGTGCCAGCAGTTACTCTCGGACAGGGCATCAGCCCCAGCATTTT. This encodes CASSYSRTGHQPQHF.

The rearrangement links TRBV29-1 to TRBJ2-3; TRBD2 might be the D (6 bases). The germline gives CDR1 SQVTM, CDR2 ANQGSEA. The CDR3 has 13 amino acids. The V gene lost 6 bases and the J gene lost 2 bases, with 12 bases spanning the gap. The CDR3 nucleotides read TGCAGCGTGTGGGACTGGGCCACAGATACGCAGTATTTT. It is translated as CSVWDWATDTQYF.

The rearrangement links TRBV9 to TRBJ2-6; D not certain. This CDR3 has 15 residues. The germline CDR1 and CDR2 sequences are SGDLS and YYNGEE. Trimming removed 2 bases at V and 4 bases at J, with 10 bases between. CDR3 loop: CASSVEAAGANVLTF. The CDR3 coding sequence is TGTGCCAGCAGCGTTGAGGCTGCGGGGGCCAACGTCCTGACTTTC.

The chain uses TRBV27 and TRBJ1-1; 10 bases are shared with TRBD1. Per germline, CDR1 MNHEY and CDR2 SMNVEV (reference sequence). The CDR3 loop spans 14 amino acids. V trimming: 6 bases; J trimming: 5 bases; junction bases outside the gene matches: 6. The CDR3 sequence is CASRLTGGRTEAFF. CDR3 in DNA: TGTGCCAGCAGGCTGACAGGGGGCAGGACTGAAGCTTTCTTT.

The V call is TRBV10-1, the J call TRBJ2-3; TRBD1 agrees at 11 bases. The V and J ends lost 4 bases and 4 bases, in that order; junction bases with no gene match: 4. Germline V CDR1 and CDR2: WNHNN, SYGVQD (reference sequence). The length of the CDR3 is 15 residues. The CDR3 coding sequence is TGCGCCAGCAGTGCCGGGACAGGGGGGGCAGATACGCAGTATTTT. This sequence encodes CASSAGTGGADTQYF.

Written as DNA, the CDR3 is TGTGCCAGCAGCCAACTAGCGGGGGGCCAAGAGACCCAGTACTTC. It translates to CASSQLAGGQETQYF. V usage is TRBV4-2 and J usage is TRBJ2-5; 11 positions agree with TRBD2. Germline CDR1 LGHNA, CDR2 YNFKEQ. Losses at the gene ends were 2 bases for V and 1 base for J; bases not matched to a gene: 0. The CDR3 totals 15 residues.

This clone was counted only a few times. J is TRBJ1-5 and V is TRBV27; D is possibly TRBD1 (6 bases). V was shortened by 5 bases and J by 0 bases, with 17 bases between the two germline ends. There are 17 residues in the CDR3. In germline, CDR1 is MNHEY, CDR2 SMNVEV (reference sequence). CDR3 in amino acids: CASSTAGTLYSNQPQHF. The CDR3 nucleotides read TGTGCCAGCAGTACCGCCGGGACACTGTATAGCAATCAGCCCCAGCATTTT.

This clone was counted once. The chain couples TRBV7-9 to TRBJ1-1; D ambiguous. The germline gives CDR1 SEHNR, CDR2 FQNEAQ (reference sequence). V shed 5 bases and J shed 6 bases, with 10 bases lying between them. The CDR3 contains 12 residues. DNA of the CDR3: TGTGCCAGCAGCCATCCCTCGGCTGAAGCTTTCTTT. This encodes CASSHPSAEAFF.

CDR3: CATSRNDRGYEQYF. The CDR3, as DNA: TGTGCCACCAGCAGGAACGACAGGGGCTACGAGCAGTACTTC. The chain carries TRBV15 and TRBJ2-5, with TRBD1 matching over 8 bases. Matching the DNA end better, TRBJ2-7 makes the J call doubtful. The CDR3 loop spans 14 amino acids. Germline V lookup: CDR1 LNHNV, CDR2 YYDKDF (reference sequence).

This clone was seen once. CDR3 DNA: TGTGCCAGCAGACCACAGGGAGTCAGCGCAGATACGCAGTATTTT. It encodes CASRPQGVSADTQYF. This chain uses TRBV7-8 with TRBJ2-3; tentatively, D is TRBD1 (6 bases). Trimming shortened V by 6 bases and J by 4 bases, and 17 bases separated the two germline ends. The CDR3 is 15 residues long. Germline CDR1 reads SGHVS; CDR2 reads FQNEAQ.

V gene TRBV9 combines with J gene TRBJ1-2, with D hard to call. The V end lost 0 bases, the J end lost 2 bases, and 8 bases lay between the germline ends. CDR3 size: 14 residues. Germline V gene data show CDR1 as SGDLS and CDR2 as YYNGEE. Here the CDR3 DNA reads TGTGCCAGCAGCGTAGGGGGAGAGAACTATGGCTACACCTTC. Amino acids: CASSVGGENYGYTF.

Comment on this clone: The junction departs from the called germline gene at one end, perhaps through a read error. The chain employs TRBV10-3 and TRBJ1-4; 8 positions match TRBD1. Germline CDR1 reads ENHRY; CDR2 reads SYGVKD. The CDR3 is made up of 17 amino acids. The CDR3: CAIKYSGGGVPKEKLFF. CDR3 sequence (DNA): TGTGCCATCAAATACTCAGGGGGCGGCGTCCCTAAAGAAAAACTGTTTTTT.

The rearrangement joins TRBV4-1 to TRBJ2-3, with D unclear. Germline V gives CDR1 MGHRA, CDR2 YSYEKL. The CDR3 sequence is 14 residues long. The V end lost 5 bases, the J end lost 4 bases, and 13 bases lay between the germline ends. The CDR3 DNA is TGCGCCAGCAGCATGGCTTTCGCCGCAGATACGCAGTATTTT. Protein: CASSMAFAADTQYF.

The chain links TRBV27 to TRBJ2-7; D perhaps matches TRBD1 (6 bases). The germline gives CDR1 MNHEY, CDR2 SMNVEV (reference sequence). V lost 5 bases and J 1 base, leaving 15 bases between the germline ends. The CDR3 is 15 residues long. DNA of the CDR3: TGTGCCAGCAGTATCACAGGGTTTGGGTCCTACGAGCAGTACTTC. Encoded protein: CASSITGFGSYEQYF.

V is TRBV6-5 and J is TRBJ1-1; D is possibly TRBD1 (5 bases). Per germline, CDR1 MNHEY and CDR2 SVGAGI. The V and J ends lost 6 bases and 0 bases respectively, with 14 bases between them. The CDR3 contains 15 residues. Here the CDR3 DNA reads TGTGCCAGCAGACTGAATCGGGGGATGAACACTGAAGCTTTCTTT. Protein: CASRLNRGMNTEAFF.

The chain has TRBV15 and TRBJ2-3; 8 nucleotides match TRBD2. The CDR3 spans 17 residues. The V and J ends lost 4 bases and 4 bases, in that order; junction bases with no gene match: 13. Germline values: CDR1 LNHNV, CDR2 YYDKDF (reference sequence). The CDR3 nucleotides read TGTGCCACCAGCACGGCACCGGGACTAGGTGCAGCAGATACGCAGTATTTT. It is translated as CATSTAPGLGAADTQYF.

Regarding this clone: Because the CDR3's place on the DNA is in doubt, the DNA is left out and the CDR3 is given as listed by TCRdb. J is TRBJ2-7 and V is TRBV27; the table names TRBD2, a call not compared with the DNA. Both ends counted, the CDR3 spans 15 residues. Germline-derived CDR1 and CDR2 are MNHEY and SMNVEV (reference sequence). The CDR3 sequence: CASSSSGLAEYEQYF.

The chain carries TRBV7-6 and TRBJ2-1, with TRBD2 matching 10 bases. This CDR3 has 16 amino acids. Germline V gene lookup returns CDR1 SGHVS and CDR2 FNYEAQ. V dropped 5 bases and J dropped 4; count of bases not matched to a gene: 8. The CDR3 protein is CASSVLAGNLYNEQFF. DNA for the CDR3: TGTGCCAGCAGCGTACTAGCGGGGAACCTTTACAATGAGCAGTTCTTC.

The V call is TRBV4-1, the J call TRBJ2-3; 15 bases align to TRBD2. The CDR3 is 21 residues long. Trimming removed 0 bases from V and 3 bases from J; junction bases left unmatched: 13. Germline V lookup: CDR1 MGHRA, CDR2 YSYEKL. The CDR3 sequence is CASSQDSSSRTSGGATDTQYF. CDR3 coding DNA: TGCGCCAGCAGCCAAGATAGTTCGTCGCGGACTAGCGGGGGGGCAACAGATACGCAGTATTTT.

V usage is TRBV6-6 and J usage is TRBJ1-1; tentative D call: TRBD1 (5 bases). Germline-derived CDR1 and CDR2 are MNHNY and SVGAGI (reference sequence). V was trimmed by 0 bases and J by 4 bases, leaving 12 bases between them. The CDR3 spans 15 residues. The CDR3 region is CASSYSQEIRTEAFF. The DNA of the CDR3 is TGTGCCAGCAGTTACTCACAGGAGATCCGCACTGAAGCTTTCTTT.